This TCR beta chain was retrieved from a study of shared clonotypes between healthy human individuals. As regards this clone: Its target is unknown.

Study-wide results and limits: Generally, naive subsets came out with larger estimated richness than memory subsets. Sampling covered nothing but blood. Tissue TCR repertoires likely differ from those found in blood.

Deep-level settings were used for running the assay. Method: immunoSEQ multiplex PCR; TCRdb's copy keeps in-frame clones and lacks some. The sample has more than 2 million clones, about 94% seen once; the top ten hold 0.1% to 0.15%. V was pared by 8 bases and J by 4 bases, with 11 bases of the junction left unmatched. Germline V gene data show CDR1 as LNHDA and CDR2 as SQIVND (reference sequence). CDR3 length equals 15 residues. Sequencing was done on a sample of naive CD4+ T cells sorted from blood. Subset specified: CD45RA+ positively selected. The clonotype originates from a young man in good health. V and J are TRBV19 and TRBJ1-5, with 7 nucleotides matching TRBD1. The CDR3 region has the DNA TGTGCCAGTGGGCAACAGGGGATGGTGAATCAGCCCCAGCATTTT. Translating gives CASGQQGMVNQPQHF. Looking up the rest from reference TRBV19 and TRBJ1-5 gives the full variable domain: DGGITQSPKYLFRKEGQNVTLSCEQNLNHDAMYWYRQDPGQGLRLIYYSQIVNDFQKGDIAEGYSVSREKKESFPLTVTSAQKNPTAFYLCASGQQGMVNQPQHFGDGTRLSIL.